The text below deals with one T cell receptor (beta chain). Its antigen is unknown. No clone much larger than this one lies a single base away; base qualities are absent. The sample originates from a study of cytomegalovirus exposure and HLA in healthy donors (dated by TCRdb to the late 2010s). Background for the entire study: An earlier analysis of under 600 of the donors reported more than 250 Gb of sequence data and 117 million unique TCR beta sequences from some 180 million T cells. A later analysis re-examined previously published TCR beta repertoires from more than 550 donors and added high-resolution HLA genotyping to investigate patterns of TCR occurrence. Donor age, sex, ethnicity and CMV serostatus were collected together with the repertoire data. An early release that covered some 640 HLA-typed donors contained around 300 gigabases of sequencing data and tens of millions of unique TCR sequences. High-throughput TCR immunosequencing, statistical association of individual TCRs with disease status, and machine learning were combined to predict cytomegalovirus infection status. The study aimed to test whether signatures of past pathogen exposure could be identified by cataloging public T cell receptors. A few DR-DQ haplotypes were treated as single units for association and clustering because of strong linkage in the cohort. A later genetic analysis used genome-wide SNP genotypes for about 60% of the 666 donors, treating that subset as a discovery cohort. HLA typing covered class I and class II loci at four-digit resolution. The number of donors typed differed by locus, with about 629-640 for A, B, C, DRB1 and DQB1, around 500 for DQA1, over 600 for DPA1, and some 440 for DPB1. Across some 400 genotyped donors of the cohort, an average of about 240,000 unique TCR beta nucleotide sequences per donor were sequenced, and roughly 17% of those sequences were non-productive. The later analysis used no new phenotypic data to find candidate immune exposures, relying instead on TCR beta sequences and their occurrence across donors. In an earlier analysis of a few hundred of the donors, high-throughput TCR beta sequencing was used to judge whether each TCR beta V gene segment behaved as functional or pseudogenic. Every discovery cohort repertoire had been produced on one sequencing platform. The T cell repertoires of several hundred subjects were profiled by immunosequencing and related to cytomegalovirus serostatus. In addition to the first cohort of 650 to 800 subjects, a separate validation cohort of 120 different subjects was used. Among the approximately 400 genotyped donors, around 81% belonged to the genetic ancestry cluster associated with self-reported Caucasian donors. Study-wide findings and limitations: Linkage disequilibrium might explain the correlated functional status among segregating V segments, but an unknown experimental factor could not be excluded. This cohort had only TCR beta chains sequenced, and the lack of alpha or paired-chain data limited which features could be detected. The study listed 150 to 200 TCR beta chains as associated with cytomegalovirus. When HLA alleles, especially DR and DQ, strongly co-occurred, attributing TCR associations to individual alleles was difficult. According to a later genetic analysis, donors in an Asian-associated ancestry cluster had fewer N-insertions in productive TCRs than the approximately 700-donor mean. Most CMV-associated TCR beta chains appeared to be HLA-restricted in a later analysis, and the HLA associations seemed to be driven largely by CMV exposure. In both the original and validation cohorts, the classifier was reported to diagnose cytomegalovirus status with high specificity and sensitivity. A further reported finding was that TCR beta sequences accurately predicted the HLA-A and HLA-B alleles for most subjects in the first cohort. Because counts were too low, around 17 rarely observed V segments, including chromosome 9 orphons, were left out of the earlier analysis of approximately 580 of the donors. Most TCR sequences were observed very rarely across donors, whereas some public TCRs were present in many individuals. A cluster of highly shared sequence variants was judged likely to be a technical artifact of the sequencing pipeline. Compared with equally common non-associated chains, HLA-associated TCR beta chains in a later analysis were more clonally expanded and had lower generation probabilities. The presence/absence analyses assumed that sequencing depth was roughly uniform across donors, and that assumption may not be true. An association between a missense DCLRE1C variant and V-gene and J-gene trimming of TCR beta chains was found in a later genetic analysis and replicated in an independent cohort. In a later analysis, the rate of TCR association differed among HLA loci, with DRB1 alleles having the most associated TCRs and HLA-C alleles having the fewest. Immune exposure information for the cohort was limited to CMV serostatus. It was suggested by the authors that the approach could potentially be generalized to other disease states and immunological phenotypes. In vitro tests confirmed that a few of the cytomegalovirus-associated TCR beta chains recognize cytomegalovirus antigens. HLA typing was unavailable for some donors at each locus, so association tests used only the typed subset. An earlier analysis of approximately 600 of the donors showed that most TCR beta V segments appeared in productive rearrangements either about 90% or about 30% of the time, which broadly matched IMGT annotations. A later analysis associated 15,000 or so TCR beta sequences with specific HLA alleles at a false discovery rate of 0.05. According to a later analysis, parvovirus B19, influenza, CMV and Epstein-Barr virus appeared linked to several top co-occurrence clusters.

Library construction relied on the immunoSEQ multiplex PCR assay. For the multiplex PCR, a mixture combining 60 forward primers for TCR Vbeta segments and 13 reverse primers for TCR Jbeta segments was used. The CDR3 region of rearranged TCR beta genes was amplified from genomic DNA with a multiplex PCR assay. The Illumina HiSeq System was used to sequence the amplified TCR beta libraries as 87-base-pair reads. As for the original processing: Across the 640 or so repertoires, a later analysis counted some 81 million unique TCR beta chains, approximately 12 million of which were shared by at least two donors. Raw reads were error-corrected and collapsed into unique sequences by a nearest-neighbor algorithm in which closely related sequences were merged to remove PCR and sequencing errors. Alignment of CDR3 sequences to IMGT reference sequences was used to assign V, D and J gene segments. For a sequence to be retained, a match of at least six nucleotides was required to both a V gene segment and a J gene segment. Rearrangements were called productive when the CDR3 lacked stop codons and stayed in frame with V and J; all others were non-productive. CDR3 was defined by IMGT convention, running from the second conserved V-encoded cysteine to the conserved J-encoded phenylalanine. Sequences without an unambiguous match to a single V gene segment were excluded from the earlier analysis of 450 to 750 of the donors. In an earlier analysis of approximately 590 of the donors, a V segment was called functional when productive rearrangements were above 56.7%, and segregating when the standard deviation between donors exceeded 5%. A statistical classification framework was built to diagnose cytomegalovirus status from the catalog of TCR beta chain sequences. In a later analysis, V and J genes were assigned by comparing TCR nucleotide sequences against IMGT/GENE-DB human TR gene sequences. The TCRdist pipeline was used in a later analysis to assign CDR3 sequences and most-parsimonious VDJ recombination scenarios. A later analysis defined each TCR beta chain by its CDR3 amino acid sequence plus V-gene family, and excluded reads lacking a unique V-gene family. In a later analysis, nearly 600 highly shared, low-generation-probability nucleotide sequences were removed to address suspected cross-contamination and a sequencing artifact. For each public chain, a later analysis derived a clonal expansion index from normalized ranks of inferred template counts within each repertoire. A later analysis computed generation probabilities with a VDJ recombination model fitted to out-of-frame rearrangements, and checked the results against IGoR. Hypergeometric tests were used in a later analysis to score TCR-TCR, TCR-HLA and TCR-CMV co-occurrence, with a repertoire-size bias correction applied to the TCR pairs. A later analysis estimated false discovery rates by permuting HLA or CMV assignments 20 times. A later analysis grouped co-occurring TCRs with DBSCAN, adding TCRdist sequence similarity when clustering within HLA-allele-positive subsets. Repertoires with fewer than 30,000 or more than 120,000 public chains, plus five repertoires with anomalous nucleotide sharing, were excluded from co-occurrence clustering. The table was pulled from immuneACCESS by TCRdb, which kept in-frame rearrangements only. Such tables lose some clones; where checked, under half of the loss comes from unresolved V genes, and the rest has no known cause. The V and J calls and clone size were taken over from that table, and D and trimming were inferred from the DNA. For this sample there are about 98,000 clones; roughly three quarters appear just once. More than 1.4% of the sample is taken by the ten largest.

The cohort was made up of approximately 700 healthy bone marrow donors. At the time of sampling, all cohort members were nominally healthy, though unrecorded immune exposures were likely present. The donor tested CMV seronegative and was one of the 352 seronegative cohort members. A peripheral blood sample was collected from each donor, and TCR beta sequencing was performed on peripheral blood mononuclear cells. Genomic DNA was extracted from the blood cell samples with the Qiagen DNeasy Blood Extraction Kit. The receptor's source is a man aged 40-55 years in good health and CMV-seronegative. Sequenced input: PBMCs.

In nucleotides, the sequence is TGTGCCAGCAGTCCCGTAGGGACAGGGACCCAGCATTTT. Translated, it gives CASSPVGTGTQHF. The V gene is TRBV2 and the J gene is TRBJ1-5; 9 middle bases align to TRBD1. Counted from cysteine to phenylalanine, this CDR3 has 13 amino acids. The sequence is cut down to CDR3 DNA, 39 bases in frame from base 1. Germline trimming: 5 bases from V, 11 bases from J; junction bases outside gene matches: 7. The germline V gene yields SNHLY for CDR1 and FYNNEI for CDR2.